This T cell receptor (beta chain) was sequenced during a study of shared T cell receptors in the human thymus. Per the germline V gene, CDR1 is SGHNT and CDR2 is YYREEE (reference sequence). The CDR3 is 16 residues long. The trim removed 0 bases at V and 8 bases at J, leaving 8 bases unmatched. Sequenced by immunoSEQ multiplex PCR; TCRdb stores in-frame clones only, minus some. Here the sample spans hundreds of thousands of clones, more than 70% being singletons. Another study also made use of these data, one on human thymus T cells. That paper adds: Healthy Finnish infants undergoing corrective surgery for congenital heart defects were the donors. Resected material from corrective heart surgery provided the thymus tissue analysed. Thymic and blood repertoires showed apparently biased V and J gene usage.

The sequence was collected from a boy younger than two with a congenital heart defect. The chain links TRBV5-4 to TRBJ1-6; 7 bases line up with TRBD1. Material for sequencing was thymocytes. CDR3 residues: CASSLAATGLDSPLHF. CDR3 coding DNA: TGTGCCAGCAGCTTGGCCGCGACAGGGCTGGATTCACCCCTCCACTTT.